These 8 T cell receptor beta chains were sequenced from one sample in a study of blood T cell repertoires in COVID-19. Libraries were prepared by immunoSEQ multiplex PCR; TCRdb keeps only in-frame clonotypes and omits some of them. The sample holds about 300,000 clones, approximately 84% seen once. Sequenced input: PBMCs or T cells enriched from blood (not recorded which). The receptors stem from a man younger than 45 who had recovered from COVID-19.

CDR3 protein: CASSLDTAGLTDTQYF. CDR3 sequence (DNA): TGTGCCAGCAGCTTGGATACAGCGGGACTGACAGATACGCAGTATTTT. V gene TRBV5-6 combines with J gene TRBJ2-3; 7 nucleotides line up with TRBD2. The CDR3 is 16 amino acids. Germline CDR1 SGHDT, CDR2 YYEEEE. The V gene end was trimmed by 0 bases and the J gene end by 3 bases; junction bases not matched to a gene: 7.

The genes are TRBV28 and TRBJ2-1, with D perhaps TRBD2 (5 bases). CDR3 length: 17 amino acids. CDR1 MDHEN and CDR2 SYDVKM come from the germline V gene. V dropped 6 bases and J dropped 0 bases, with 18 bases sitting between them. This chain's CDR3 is CASSPSLWGDSYNEQFF. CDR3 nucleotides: TGTGCCAGCAGCCCCTCATTATGGGGAGACTCCTACAATGAGCAGTTCTTC.

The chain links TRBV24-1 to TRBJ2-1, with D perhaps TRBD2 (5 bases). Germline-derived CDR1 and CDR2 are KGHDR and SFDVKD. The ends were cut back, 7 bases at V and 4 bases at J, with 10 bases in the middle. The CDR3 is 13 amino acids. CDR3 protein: CATRSGIYNEQFF. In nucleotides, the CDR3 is TGTGCCACCAGGTCGGGGATATACAATGAGCAGTTCTTC.

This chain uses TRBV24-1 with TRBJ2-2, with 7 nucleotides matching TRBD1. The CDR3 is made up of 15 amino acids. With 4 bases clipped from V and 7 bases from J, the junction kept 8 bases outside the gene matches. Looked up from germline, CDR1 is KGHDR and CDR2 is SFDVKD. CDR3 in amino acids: CATSEPGQRNGELFF. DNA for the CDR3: TGTGCCACCAGTGAACCGGGACAGCGAAACGGGGAGCTGTTTTTT.

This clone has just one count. The CDR3 sequence: CAISERQINTEAFF. The CDR3 bases are TGTGCCATCAGTGAGCGACAGATAAACACTGAAGCTTTCTTT. The rearrangement uses TRBV10-3 and TRBJ1-1; TRBD1 is a possible D gene (5 bases). Germline V lookup: CDR1 ENHRY, CDR2 SYGVKD. V was pared by 2 bases and J by 2 bases, with 9 bases between. The CDR3 covers 14 residues.

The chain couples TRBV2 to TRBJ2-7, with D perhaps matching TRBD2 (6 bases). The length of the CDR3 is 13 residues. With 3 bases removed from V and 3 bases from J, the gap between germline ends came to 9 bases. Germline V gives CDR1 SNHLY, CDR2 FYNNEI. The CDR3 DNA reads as TGTGCCAGCAGTGACAGCGGGTACTACGAGCAGTACTTC. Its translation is CASSDSGYYEQYF.

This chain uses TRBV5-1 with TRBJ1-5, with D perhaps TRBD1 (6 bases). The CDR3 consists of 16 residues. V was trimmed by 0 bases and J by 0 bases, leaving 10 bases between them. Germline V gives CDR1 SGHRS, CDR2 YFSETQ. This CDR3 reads CASSLAGRGSNQPQHF. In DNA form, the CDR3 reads TGCGCCAGCAGCTTGGCCGGCAGGGGTAGCAATCAGCCCCAGCATTTT.

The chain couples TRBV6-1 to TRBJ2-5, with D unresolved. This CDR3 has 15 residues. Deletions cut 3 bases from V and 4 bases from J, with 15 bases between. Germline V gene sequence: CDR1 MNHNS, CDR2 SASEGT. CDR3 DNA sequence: TGTGCCAGCAGTGAGTGGGCCACACCTATAGAGACCCAGTACTTC. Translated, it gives CASSEWATPIETQYF.